Following are 27 T cell receptor beta chains from one sample sequenced in a study of Tregs in tolerant kidney transplant recipients (dated by TCRdb to between 2017 and 2020). Library prep was done by the immunoSEQ multiplex PCR assay. TCRdb limited this immuneACCESS table to in-frame rearrangements with V and J called. A share of clones is missing; checked studies link under half to unresolved V genes, and the rest is unexplained. Across this sample there are roughly 70,000 clones, with over 75% seen only once. The ten largest account for 3.5% to 4% of the sample. Explained via the paper, the time point label denotes: 6 months after combined kidney and bone marrow transplant. The transplants used related donors along with nonmyeloablative bone marrow transplantation, and in the human trials mixed chimerism was transient. The specimen comprised CD4+ T cells from blood (PBMCs), sampled 6 months after the transplant. The source of these receptors is a human patient who received a combined kidney and bone marrow transplant. Some T cells may be donor cells from the graft after a transplant.

This chain uses TRBV6-1 with TRBJ1-2, with 7 bases matching TRBD1. The trim removed 5 bases at V and 6 bases at J, leaving 6 bases unmatched. Germline V CDR1 and CDR2: MNHNS, SASEGT. This CDR3 is built from 13 residues. CDR3 residues: CASSPQGLHGYTF. In nucleotides, the CDR3 is TGTGCCAGCAGTCCACAGGGGCTTCATGGCTACACCTTC.

This chain joins TRBV6-5 and TRBJ2-7, with D possibly TRBD2 on 5 matching bases. The CDR3 runs 14 residues. Per germline, CDR1 MNHEY and CDR2 SVGAGI. V dropped 0 bases and J dropped 2 bases, with 8 bases sitting between them. Here the CDR3 reads CASSYSYGTYEQYF. The CDR3 nucleotides read TGTGCCAGCAGTTACTCATACGGGACCTACGAGCAGTACTTC.

This chain uses TRBV19 with TRBJ1-1; D perhaps matches TRBD1 (5 bases). Looked up from germline, CDR1 is LNHDA and CDR2 is SQIVND (reference sequence). V was trimmed by 4 bases and J by 2 bases, leaving 11 bases between them. The CDR3 totals 14 residues. CDR3 sequence: CASSRGRSNTEAFF. In DNA form, the CDR3 reads TGTGCCAGTAGTAGGGGGAGGAGTAACACTGAAGCTTTCTTT.

This chain joins TRBV11-2 and TRBJ2-3, with a tentative D call TRBD2 (6 bases). The CDR3 runs 14 residues. Germline V CDR1 and CDR2: SGHAT, FQNNGV. With 3 bases removed from V and 2 bases from J, the gap between germline ends came to 9 bases. The CDR3 loop is CASSFGLTTDTQYF. CDR3 coding DNA: TGTGCCAGCAGCTTCGGACTAACCACAGATACGCAGTATTTT.

The chain carries TRBV18 and TRBJ1-2; no firm D call. Germline V gene sequence: CDR1 KGHSH, CDR2 LQKENI. V shed 3 bases and J shed 0 bases, with 11 bases lying between them. CDR3 size: 15 residues. The CDR3 bases are TGTGCCAGCTCACCTCGTTCGGGTACTAACTATGGCTACACCTTC. Translating gives CASSPRSGTNYGYTF.

V is TRBV5-1 and J is TRBJ1-2, with D hard to call. Trimming took off 4 bases at V and 2 bases at J, with 6 bases between the two ends. Germline assignment: CDR1 SGHRS and CDR2 YFSETQ. The CDR3 covers 12 residues. The chain's CDR3 is CASSQTNYGYTF. As DNA, the CDR3 is TGCGCCAGCAGCCAAACAAACTATGGCTACACCTTC.

This clone showed up just a few times. The chain recombines TRBV7-3 with TRBJ2-2, with TRBD2 matching 9 bases. The germline gives CDR1 SGHTA, CDR2 FQGTGA. This CDR3 region has 15 residues. Trimming cost V 2 bases and J 4 bases; bases outside gene matches: 2. CDR3 nucleotide sequence: TGTGCCAGCAGCTTAGGGACTAGCACCACCGGGGAGCTGTTTTTT. Its translation: CASSLGTSTTGELFF.

This clone has only a few counts. The J gene is TRBJ2-3, the V gene TRBV7-3; D is ambiguous. The CDR3 covers 13 residues. Germline-derived CDR1 and CDR2 are SGHTA and FQGTGA. V lost 4 bases and J 2 bases, leaving 7 bases between the germline ends. As DNA, the CDR3 is TGTGCCAGCAGCTACGGTCACACAGATACGCAGTATTTT. The encoded protein is CASSYGHTDTQYF.

The V gene is TRBV6-5, the J gene TRBJ1-2; possibly TRBD1 for D (5 bases). V was cut by 2 bases and J by 3 bases, with 10 bases left in between. This CDR3 has 14 amino acids. The germline V gene has CDR1 MNHEY and CDR2 SVGAGI. The CDR3 reads CASSYQGGDYGYTF. As DNA, the CDR3 is TGTGCCAGCAGTTACCAGGGAGGGGACTATGGCTACACCTTC.

The V gene is TRBV7-3, the J gene TRBJ2-3; TRBD2 aligns across 9 bases. CDR1 and CDR2 (germline): SGHTA, FQGTGA. V was clipped by 4 bases and J by 2 bases; unmatched bases: 7. This CDR3 region has 16 residues. CDR3 protein: CASSSGLAFDTDTQYF. The CDR3 DNA follows: TGTGCCAGCAGCTCGGGACTAGCTTTTGACACAGATACGCAGTATTTT.

The V and J genes are TRBV6-1 and TRBJ2-1, with a possible D match to TRBD1 (6 bases). V was cut by 6 bases and J by 5 bases, with 17 bases left in between. The CDR3 extends over 15 amino acids. The germline CDR1 and CDR2 sequences are MNHNS and SASEGT. In DNA form, the CDR3 reads TGTGCCAGCAGGGCTAACAGGGTCCCAGACAATGAGCAGTTCTTC. Translated: CASRANRVPDNEQFF.

The V and J genes are TRBV19 and TRBJ1-2; 11 bases align to TRBD1. CDR3 size: 16 residues. The germline V gene has CDR1 LNHDA and CDR2 SQIVND (reference sequence). J gave up 7 bases and V 1 base, and 8 bases lay outside the gene matches. CDR3 sequence: CASSIAGGQGASGYTF. The CDR3, as DNA: TGTGCCAGTAGTATAGCGGGAGGACAGGGGGCGTCTGGCTACACCTTC.

The V gene is TRBV5-1, the J gene TRBJ2-7; 7 nucleotides agree with TRBD2. From germline, CDR1 is SGHRS and CDR2 YFSETQ. V was clipped by 0 bases and J by 1 base; unmatched bases: 10. The CDR3 runs 17 residues. CDR3 sequence reads: CASSLAPASGPSYEQYF. The CDR3 bases are TGCGCCAGCAGCTTGGCCCCAGCTAGCGGCCCATCCTACGAGCAGTACTTC.

The rearrangement joins TRBV18 to TRBJ2-7; 11 positions agree with TRBD2. Germline assignment: CDR1 KGHSH and CDR2 LQKENI. V lost 0 bases to trimming and J lost 5 bases; unmatched junction nucleotides: 12. The CDR3 runs 18 residues. CDR3 nucleotides: TGTGCCAGCTCACCACCGGCAGAGGTAGCGGGAGGGCCCCACGAGCAGTACTTC. Its protein product is CASSPPAEVAGGPHEQYF. Looking up the rest from reference TRBV18 and TRBJ2-7 gives the full variable domain: NAGVMQNPRHLVRRRGQEARLRCSPMKGHSHVYWYRQLPEEGLKFMVYLQKENIIDESGMPKERFSAEFPKEGPSILRIQQVVRGDSAAYFCASSPPAEVAGGPHEQYFGPGTRLTVT.

This clone was seen a single time. The gene calls are TRBV7-9 and TRBJ1-2; possible D gene TRBD1, 6 bases. The CDR3 has 15 residues. V was trimmed by 3 bases and J by 2 bases, leaving 13 bases between them. In germline, CDR1 is SEHNR, CDR2 FQNEAQ (reference sequence). The CDR3 DNA follows: TGTGCCAGCAGCTTTGAGGGGGGGGCCAACTATGGCTACACCTTC. Protein product: CASSFEGGANYGYTF.

The rearrangement joins TRBV29-1 to TRBJ1-1; D is undetermined. Germline V gene data show CDR1 as SQVTM and CDR2 as ANQGSEA. The ends were cut back, 0 bases at V and 8 bases at J, with 10 bases in the middle. The CDR3 spans 12 residues. CDR3 amino acids: CSVEEGRNEAFF. DNA for the CDR3: TGCAGCGTTGAAGAGGGCAGAAACGAAGCTTTCTTT.

In DNA form, the CDR3 reads TGCGCCAGCAGCTTGGTCCGGTCTAGCAGTGACAATGAGCAGTTCTTC. Translated: CASSLVRSSSDNEQFF. The chain uses TRBV5-1 and TRBJ2-1; D may be TRBD2 (5 bases). The length of the CDR3 is 16 residues. In germline, CDR1 is SGHRS, CDR2 YFSETQ. Trimming took off 0 bases at V and 5 bases at J, with 15 bases between the two ends.

The chain uses TRBV30 and TRBJ1-4; D possibly corresponds to TRBD1 (6 bases). The CDR3 is 15 amino acids. The germline gives CDR1 GTSNPN, CDR2 SVGIG (reference sequence). Trimming removed 1 base at V and 7 bases at J, with 16 bases between. This chain's CDR3 is CAWSGQVISSEKLFF. The DNA of the CDR3 is TGTGCCTGGAGTGGACAGGTCATAAGTAGTGAAAAACTGTTTTTT.

This clone was seen a single time. This chain joins TRBV19 and TRBJ2-2, with D maybe TRBD1 (5 bases). V dropped 5 bases and J dropped 6 bases, with 13 bases sitting between them. This CDR3 comprises 14 residues. Germline CDR1 LNHDA, CDR2 SQIVND (reference sequence). The CDR3, as DNA: TGTGCCAGTAGTCCGAAGGGGCGCTCCGGGGAGCTGTTTTTT. Its protein is CASSPKGRSGELFF.

The chain links TRBV25-1 to TRBJ2-2, with TRBD1 identical over 11 bases. Germline CDR1 MGHDK, CDR2 SYGVNS. With 6 bases clipped from V and 6 bases from J, the junction kept 6 bases outside the gene matches. The CDR3 loop spans 15 amino acids. This CDR3 is CASRVDRGPSGELFF. CDR3 sequence (DNA): TGTGCCAGCAGGGTGGACAGGGGGCCTTCCGGGGAGCTGTTTTTT.

The J gene is TRBJ2-1, the V gene TRBV19; TRBD2 agrees at 11 bases. The CDR3 length is 21 residues. Looked up from germline, CDR1 is LNHDA and CDR2 is SQIVND (reference sequence). Losses at the gene ends were 4 bases for V and 0 bases for J; bases not matched to a gene: 17. CDR3 sequence: CASSTTTLAGGSPGSYNEQFF. CDR3 nucleotides: TGTGCCAGTAGTACTACAACGCTAGCGGGGGGTTCACCTGGCTCCTACAATGAGCAGTTCTTC. The full variable domain, completed using reference TRBV19 and TRBJ2-1, is DGGITQSPKYLFRKEGQNVTLSCEQNLNHDAMYWYRQDPGQGLRLIYYSQIVNDFQKGDIAEGYSVSREKKESFPLTVTSAQKNPTAFYLCASSTTTLAGGSPGSYNEQFFGPGTRLTVL.

This clone was found once. This chain links TRBV30 with TRBJ1-2; 9 bases agree with TRBD1. The germline V gene encodes CDR1 GTSNPN and CDR2 SVGIG (reference sequence). The CDR3 contains 13 residues. J lost 5 bases, V lost 3 bases, and 4 bases had no gene match. The chain's CDR3 is CAWRRQGEYGYTF. CDR3 DNA sequence: TGTGCCTGGAGGAGACAGGGGGAATATGGCTACACCTTC.

This sequence joins TRBV5-4 and TRBJ2-3, with 10 positions matching TRBD2. The germline CDR1 and CDR2 sequences are SGHNT and YYREEE (reference sequence). The J segment lost 4 bases and the V segment lost 4 bases, leaving 6 bases of the junction unmatched. CDR3 length: 15 amino acids. The CDR3 DNA reads as TGTGCCAGCAGCAAGGCTAGCGGGAGCCCAGATACGCAGTATTTT. Amino acids: CASSKASGSPDTQYF.

The gene calls are TRBV7-2 and TRBJ1-1; 9 nucleotides line up with TRBD1. The CDR3 sequence is 13 residues long. Germline CDR1 reads SGHTA; CDR2 reads FQGNSA. V shed 6 bases and J 11 bases; nucleotides not matched to a gene: 10. CDR3 in amino acids: CASSNRGRWGAFF. CDR3 bases: TGTGCCAGCAGTAACAGGGGGCGTTGGGGGGCTTTCTTT.

V is TRBV5-5 and J is TRBJ1-2, with TRBD1 as a possible D gene (6 bases). CDR1 is SGHKS, CDR2 YYEKEE, per germline (reference sequence). Trimming took off 4 bases at V and 4 bases at J, with 14 bases between the two ends. This CDR3 has 14 residues. CDR3 in amino acids: CASSHRDTGYGYTF. For the CDR3, the DNA is TGTGCCAGCAGCCACCGGGACACCGGCTATGGCTACACCTTC.

DNA of the CDR3: TGTGCCAGCAGTTACCCCAGGACTAGCGGTTCCTACGAGCAGTACTTC. This gives the protein CASSYPRTSGSYEQYF. The rearrangement joins TRBV6-6 to TRBJ2-7, with TRBD2 matching 10 bases. The junction had 5 bases not matched to a gene; V was cut back by 2 bases and J by 1 base. The CDR3 runs to 16 residues. Germline CDR1 and CDR2: MNHNY and SVGAGI (reference sequence).

This clone came up once. The gene calls are TRBV5-1 and TRBJ2-5; maybe TRBD1 (6 bases). Germline assignment: CDR1 SGHRS and CDR2 YFSETQ. The CDR3 has 13 amino acids. Trimming left V 5 bases short and J 2 bases short, with 10 bases between. The CDR3 DNA is TGCGCCAGCAGGCACAGGGCACAAGAGACCCAGTACTTC. It specifies CASRHRAQETQYF.